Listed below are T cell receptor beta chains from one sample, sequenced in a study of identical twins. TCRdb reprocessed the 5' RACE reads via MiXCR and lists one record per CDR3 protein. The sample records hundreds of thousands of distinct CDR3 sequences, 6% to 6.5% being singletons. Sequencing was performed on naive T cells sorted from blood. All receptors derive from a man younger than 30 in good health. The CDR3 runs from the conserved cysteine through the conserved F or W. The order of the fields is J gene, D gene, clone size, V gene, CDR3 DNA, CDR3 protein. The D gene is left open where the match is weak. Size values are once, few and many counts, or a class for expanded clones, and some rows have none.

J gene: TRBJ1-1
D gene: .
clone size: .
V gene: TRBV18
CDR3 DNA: TGTGCCAGCTCACCATCTACCGCGTTGAACACTGAAGCTTTCTTT
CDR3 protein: CASSPSTALNTEAFF

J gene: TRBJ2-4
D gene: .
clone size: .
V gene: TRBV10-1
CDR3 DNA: TGCGCCAGCAGTGATCCAGGGAAAAACATTCAGTACTTC
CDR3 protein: CASSDPGKNIQYF

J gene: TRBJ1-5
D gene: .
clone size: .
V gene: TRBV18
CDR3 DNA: TGTGCCAGCTCGCAAAGTAGTCAGCCCCAGCATTTT
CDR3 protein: CASSQSSQPQHF

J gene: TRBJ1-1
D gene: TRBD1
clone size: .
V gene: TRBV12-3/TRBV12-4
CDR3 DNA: TGTGCCAGCAGTTTACCCGCGGGGACAGGGGAAGCTTTCTTT
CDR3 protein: CASSLPAGTGEAFF

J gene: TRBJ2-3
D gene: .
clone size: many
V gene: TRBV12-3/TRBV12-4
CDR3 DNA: TGTGCCAGCAGCCAAGAGAGTCTTAGCACAGATACGCAGTATTTT
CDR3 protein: CASSQESLSTDTQYF

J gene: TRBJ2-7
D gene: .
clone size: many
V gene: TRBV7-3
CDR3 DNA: TGTGCCAGCAGCTTAAGTCCCCACGAGCAGTACTTC
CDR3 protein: CASSLSPHEQYF

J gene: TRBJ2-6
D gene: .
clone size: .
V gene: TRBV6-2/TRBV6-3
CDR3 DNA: TGTGCCAGCAGTTCCCTTGAAACTGCCCGATCCGGGGCCAACGTCCTGACTTTC
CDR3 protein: CASSSLETARSGANVLTF

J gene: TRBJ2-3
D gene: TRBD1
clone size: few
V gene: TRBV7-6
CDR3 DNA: TGTGCCAGCAGCAGGGGACAGAGGGATTCTAGCACAGATACGCAGTATTTT
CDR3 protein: CASSRGQRDSSTDTQYF

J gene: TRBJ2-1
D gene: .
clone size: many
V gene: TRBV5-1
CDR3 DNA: TGCGCCAGCAGCCACAGGGATACCTACAATGAGCAGTTCTTC
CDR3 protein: CASSHRDTYNEQFF

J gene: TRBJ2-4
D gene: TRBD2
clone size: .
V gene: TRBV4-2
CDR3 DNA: TGTGCCAGCAGCCAAGGGGGTAGAAGCGGGAGGGACATTCAGTACTTC
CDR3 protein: CASSQGGRSGRDIQYF

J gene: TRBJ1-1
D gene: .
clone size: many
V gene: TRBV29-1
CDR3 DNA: TGCAGCGTTGAGAGGCAGGCAGCGGCTTTCTTT
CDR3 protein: CSVERQAAAFF

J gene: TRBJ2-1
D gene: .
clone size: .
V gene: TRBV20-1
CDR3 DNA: TGCAGTGCTAGCGGCCGAAGTGAGCAGTTCTTC
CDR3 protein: CSASGRSEQFF

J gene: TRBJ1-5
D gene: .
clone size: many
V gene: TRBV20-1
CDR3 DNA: TGCAGCGCCCTCTGGAGGCCCCAGCATTTT
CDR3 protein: CSALWRPQHF

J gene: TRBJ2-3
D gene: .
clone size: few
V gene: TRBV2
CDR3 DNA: TGTGCCAGCAGCGAACCCCTGGGCGGCACAGATACGCAGTATTTT
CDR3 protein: CASSEPLGGTDTQYF

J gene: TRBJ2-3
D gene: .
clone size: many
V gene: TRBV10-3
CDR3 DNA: TGTGCCATCAGCGCCGGGACTCCTAGCACAGATACGCAGTATTTT
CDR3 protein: CAISAGTPSTDTQYF

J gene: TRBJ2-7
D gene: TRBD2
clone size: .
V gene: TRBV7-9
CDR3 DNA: TGTGCCAGCAGAACCGGGACTAGCGGGAGGGCCGTCGAGCAGTACTTC
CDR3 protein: CASRTGTSGRAVEQYF

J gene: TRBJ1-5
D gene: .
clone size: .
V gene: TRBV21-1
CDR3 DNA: TGTGCCAGCAGCACCGGGACAGGGGAGAGGGATCAGCCCCAGCATTTT
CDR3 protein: CASSTGTGERDQPQHF

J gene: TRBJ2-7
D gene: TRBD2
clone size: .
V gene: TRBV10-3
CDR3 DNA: TGTGCCATCAGTGAGCTCGCTAGCGGGAGGTTCTACGAGCAGTACTTC
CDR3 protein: CAISELASGRFYEQYF

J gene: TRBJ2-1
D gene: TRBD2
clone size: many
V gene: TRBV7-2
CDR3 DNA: TGTGCCAGCACGCTCCTAGCGGGAGTCGATGAGCAGTTCTTC
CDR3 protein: CASTLLAGVDEQFF

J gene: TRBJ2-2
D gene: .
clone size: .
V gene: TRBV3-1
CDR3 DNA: TGTGCCAGCAGCCAAGTTGGCGGCGCCGACGCCACCGGGGAGCTGTTTTTT
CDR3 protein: CASSQVGGADATGELFF

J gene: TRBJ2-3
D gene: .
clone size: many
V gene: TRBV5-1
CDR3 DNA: TGCGCCAGCAGCAAAGGGGGATCGGCAGATACGCAGTATTTT
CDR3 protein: CASSKGGSADTQYF

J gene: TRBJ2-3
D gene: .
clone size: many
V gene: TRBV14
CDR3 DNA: TGTGCCAGCAGCCCTCTCTCAGATACGCAGTATTTT
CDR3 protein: CASSPLSDTQYF

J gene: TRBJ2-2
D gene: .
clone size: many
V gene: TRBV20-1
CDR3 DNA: TGCAGTGCTAGAACACCACTAAATGGGGAGCTGTTTTTT
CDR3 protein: CSARTPLNGELFF

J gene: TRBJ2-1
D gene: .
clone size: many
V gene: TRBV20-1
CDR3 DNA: TGCAGTGCTAGAGTTGAGCAGTTCTTC
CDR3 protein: CSARVEQFF

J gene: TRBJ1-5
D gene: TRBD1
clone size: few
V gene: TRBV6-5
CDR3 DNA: TGTGCCAGCAGTTACTCGCCGTGGACAGGGTTACAGCCCCAGCATTTT
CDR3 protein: CASSYSPWTGLQPQHF

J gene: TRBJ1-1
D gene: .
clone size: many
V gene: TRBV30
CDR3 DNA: TGTGCCTGGAGTGTATCTAATACTGAAGCTTTCTTT
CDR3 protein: CAWSVSNTEAFF

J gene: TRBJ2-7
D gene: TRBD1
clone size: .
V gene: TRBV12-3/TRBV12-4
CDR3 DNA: TGTGCCAGCAGTACCGGGACAGGGCCCTCCTACGAGCAGTACTTC
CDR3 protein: CASSTGTGPSYEQYF

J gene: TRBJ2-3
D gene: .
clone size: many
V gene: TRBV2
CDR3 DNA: TGTGCCAGCAGTGACCTGGCACTCCCCAGCACAGATACGCAGTATTTT
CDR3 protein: CASSDLALPSTDTQYF

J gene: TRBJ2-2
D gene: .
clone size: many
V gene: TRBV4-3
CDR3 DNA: TGCGCCAGCAGCCAAGATCAGGGGTTCACCGGGGAGCTGTTTTTT
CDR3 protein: CASSQDQGFTGELFF

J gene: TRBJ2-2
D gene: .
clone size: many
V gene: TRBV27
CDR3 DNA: TGTGCCAGCAGTTTATTACCCCTCTTCGCCGGGCGCGACGGGGAGCTGTTTTTT
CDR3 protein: CASSLLPLFAGRDGELFF

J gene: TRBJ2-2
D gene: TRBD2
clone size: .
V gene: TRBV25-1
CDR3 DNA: TGTGCCAGCAGCAAGAGGGGAGGGTTTACCGGGGAGCTGTTTTTT
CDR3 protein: CASSKRGGFTGELFF

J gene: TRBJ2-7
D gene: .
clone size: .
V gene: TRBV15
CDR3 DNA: TGTGCCACCAGCAGAGAGGTGCGTTACGAGCAGTACTTC
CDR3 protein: CATSREVRYEQYF

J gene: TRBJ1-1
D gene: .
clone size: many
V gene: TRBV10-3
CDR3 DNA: TGTGCCACGAATATTGGGGGGACTGAAGCTTTCTTT
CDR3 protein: CATNIGGTEAFF

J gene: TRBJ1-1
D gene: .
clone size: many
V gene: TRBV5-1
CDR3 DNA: TGCGCCAGCAGCTCGGGTCGCAGGAACACTGAAGCTTTCTTT
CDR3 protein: CASSSGRRNTEAFF

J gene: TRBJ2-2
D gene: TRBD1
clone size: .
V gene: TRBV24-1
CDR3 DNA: TGTGCCACCAGTGTCCCGGGACAGGGGTACGGGGAGCTGTTTTTT
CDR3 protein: CATSVPGQGYGELFF

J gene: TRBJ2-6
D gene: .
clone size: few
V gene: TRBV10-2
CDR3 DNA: TGCGCCAGCAGGATACAGAGCTCTGGGGCCAACGTCCTGACTTTC
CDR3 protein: CASRIQSSGANVLTF

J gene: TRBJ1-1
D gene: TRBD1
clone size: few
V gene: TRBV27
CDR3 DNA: TGTGCCAGCACCAACAGGGGGCCAAACACTGAAGCTTTCTTT
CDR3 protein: CASTNRGPNTEAFF

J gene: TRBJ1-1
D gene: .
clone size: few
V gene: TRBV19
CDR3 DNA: TGTGCCAGTAGTATGACAGCACAGAACACTGAAGCTTTCTTT
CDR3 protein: CASSMTAQNTEAFF

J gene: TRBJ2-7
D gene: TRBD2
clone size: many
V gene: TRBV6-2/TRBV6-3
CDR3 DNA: TGTGCCAGCGGGCCGCCGACTAGCGTTTACGAGCAGTACTTC
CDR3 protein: CASGPPTSVYEQYF

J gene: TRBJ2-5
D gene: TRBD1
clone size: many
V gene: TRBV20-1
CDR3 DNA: TGCAGTGCTGCCACAGGGGACGGGGAGACCCAGTACTTC
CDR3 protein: CSAATGDGETQYF

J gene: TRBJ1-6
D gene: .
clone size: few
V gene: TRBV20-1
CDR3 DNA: TGCAGTGCTGGCCCAGGGGAGGATTCACCCCTCCACTTT
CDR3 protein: CSAGPGEDSPLHF

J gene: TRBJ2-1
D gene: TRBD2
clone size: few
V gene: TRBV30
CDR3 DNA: TGTGCCTGGAGTGTACTCAGGGAGGGTGAGCAGTTCTTC
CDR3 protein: CAWSVLREGEQFF

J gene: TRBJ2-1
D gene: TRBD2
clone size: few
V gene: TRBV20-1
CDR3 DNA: TGCAGTGCTCGACTAGCGGGAGGGACCAATGAGCAGTTCTTC
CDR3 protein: CSARLAGGTNEQFF

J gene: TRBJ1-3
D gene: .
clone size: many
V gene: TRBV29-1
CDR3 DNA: TGCAGCGCTGCCTGGGGCTCTGGAAACACCATATATTTT
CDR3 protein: CSAAWGSGNTIYF

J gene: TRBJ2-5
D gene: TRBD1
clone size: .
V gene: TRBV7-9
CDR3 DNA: TGTGCCGGCAGCGAGGACAGGGGCAAAGAGACCCAGTACTTC
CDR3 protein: CAGSEDRGKETQYF

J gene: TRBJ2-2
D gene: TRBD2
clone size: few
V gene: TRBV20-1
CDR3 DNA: TGCAGTGCTAGAGACCTGGTAGCGGGAGACACCGGGGAGCTGTTTTTT
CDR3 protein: CSARDLVAGDTGELFF

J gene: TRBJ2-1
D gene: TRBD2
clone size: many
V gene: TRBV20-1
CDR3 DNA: TGCAGTGCCACCCGACTAGCGGGAGCAGGTGAGCAGTTCTTC
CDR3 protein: CSATRLAGAGEQFF

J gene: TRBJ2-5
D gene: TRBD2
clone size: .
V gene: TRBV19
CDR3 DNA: TGTGCCAGTAGTCCCAGCGGGAGGCCTATAGAGACCCAGTACTTC
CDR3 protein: CASSPSGRPIETQYF

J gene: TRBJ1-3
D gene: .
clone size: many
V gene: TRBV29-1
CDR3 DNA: TGCAGCGCTTTGACCGTCTCTGGAAACACCATATATTTT
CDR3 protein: CSALTVSGNTIYF

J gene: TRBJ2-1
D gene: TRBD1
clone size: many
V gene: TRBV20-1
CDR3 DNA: TGCAGTGCTAGACCAGGGGGTCTCTCCTCCTACAATGAGCAGTTCTTC
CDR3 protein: CSARPGGLSSYNEQFF

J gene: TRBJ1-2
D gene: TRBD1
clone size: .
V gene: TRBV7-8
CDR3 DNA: TGTGCCAGCAGCTTAGCGACAGGGCTAAACTATGGCTACACCTTC
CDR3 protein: CASSLATGLNYGYTF

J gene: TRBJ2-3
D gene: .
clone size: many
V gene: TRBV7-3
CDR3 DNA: TGTGCCAGCAGCTCCGACCCGAATACGCAGTATTTT
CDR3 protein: CASSSDPNTQYF

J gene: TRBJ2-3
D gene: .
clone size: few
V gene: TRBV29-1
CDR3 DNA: TGCAGCGTTGGGGTGGGACTTAGCACAGATACGCAGTATTTT
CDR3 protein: CSVGVGLSTDTQYF